A few counts support the clone carrying this T cell receptor beta chain. The target antigen is unknown. Unique molecular identifiers featured in each of the TCR beta cDNA libraries. TCRdb processed the PCR reads anew with MiXCR; each CDR3 protein has one entry. The table records a few hundred thousand distinct CDR3 sequences, 34% of them present only once. The record originates from a study of post-analysis software for immune sequencing data. General study points: Five or six TRBV segments, TRBV5-6, TRBV5-1 and TRBV20-1 among them, were found more frequent in patients than controls.

The V end was cut by 6 bases, the J end by 6 bases, with 22 bases between. CDR3 length: 15 amino acids. CDR1 and CDR2 from the germline V gene are SQVTM and ANQGSEA. The receptor comes from a girl under 18 with multiple sclerosis. The J gene is TRBJ2-3, the V gene TRBV29-1; a weak D match, TRBD2 (6 bases). Sequenced material: blood. Here the CDR3 DNA reads TGCAGCGTGGAGACCGGGAGTCAGGCCGACGATACGCAGTATTTT. This codes for CSVETGSQADDTQYF.